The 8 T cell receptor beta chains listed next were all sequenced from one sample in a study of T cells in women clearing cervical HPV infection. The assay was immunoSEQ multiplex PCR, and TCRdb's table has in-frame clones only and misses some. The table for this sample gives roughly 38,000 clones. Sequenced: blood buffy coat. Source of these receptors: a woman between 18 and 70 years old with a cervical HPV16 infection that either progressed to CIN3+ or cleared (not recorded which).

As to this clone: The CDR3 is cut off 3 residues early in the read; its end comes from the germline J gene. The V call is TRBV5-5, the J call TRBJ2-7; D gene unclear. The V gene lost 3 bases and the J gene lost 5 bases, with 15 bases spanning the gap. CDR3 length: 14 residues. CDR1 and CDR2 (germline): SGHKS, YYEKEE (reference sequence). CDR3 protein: CASSSPFRHHEQYF. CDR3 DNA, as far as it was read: TGTGCCAGCAGCTCCCCCTTTCGACACCACGAG.

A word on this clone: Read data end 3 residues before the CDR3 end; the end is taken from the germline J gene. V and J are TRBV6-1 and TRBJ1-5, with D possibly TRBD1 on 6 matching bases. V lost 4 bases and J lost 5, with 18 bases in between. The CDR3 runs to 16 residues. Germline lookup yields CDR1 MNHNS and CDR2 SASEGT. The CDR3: CASSGGGRDDHQPQHF. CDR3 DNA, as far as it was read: TGTGCCAGCAGTGGGGGGGGCCGGGACGATCATCAGCCC.

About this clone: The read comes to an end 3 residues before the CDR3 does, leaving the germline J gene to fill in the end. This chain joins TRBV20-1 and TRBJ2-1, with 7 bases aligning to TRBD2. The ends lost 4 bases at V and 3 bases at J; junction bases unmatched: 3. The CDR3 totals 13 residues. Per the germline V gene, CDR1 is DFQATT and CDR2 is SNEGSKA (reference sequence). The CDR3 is CSATQRGYNEQFF. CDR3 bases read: TGCAGTGCTACCCAGCGGGGCTACAATGAG.

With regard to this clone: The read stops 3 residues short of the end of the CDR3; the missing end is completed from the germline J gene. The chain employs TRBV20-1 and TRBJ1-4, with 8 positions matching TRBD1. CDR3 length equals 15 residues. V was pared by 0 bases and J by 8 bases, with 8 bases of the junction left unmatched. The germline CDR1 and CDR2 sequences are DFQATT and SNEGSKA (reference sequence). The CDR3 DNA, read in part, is TGCAGTGCTAGAGATCTCTCCGGACAGGGAGAAAAA. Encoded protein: CSARDLSGQGEK. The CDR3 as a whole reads CSARDLSGQGEKLFF.

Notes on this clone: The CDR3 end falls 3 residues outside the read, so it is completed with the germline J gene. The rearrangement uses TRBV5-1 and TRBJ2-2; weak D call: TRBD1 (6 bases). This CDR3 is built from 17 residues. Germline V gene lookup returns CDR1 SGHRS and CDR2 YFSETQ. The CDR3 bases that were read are TGCGCCAGCAGCTTGTGGGGGCCGACCTTCGGAGGTGAAAAG. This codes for CASSLWGPTFGGEK. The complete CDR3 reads CASSLWGPTFGGEKLFF. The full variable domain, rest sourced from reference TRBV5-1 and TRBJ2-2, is KAGVTQTPRYLIKTRGQQVTLSCSPISGHRSVSWYQQTPGQGLQFLFEYFSETQRNKGNFPGRFSGRQFSNSRSEMNVSTLELGDSALYLCASSLWGPTFGGEKLFFGEGSRLTVL.

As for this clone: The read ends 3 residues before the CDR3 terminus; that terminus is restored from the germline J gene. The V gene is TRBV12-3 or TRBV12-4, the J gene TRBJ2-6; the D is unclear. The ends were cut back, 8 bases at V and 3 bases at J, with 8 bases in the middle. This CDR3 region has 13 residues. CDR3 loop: CASSNNGANVLTF. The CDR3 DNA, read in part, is TGTGCCAGCTCTAATAATGGGGCCAACGTC.

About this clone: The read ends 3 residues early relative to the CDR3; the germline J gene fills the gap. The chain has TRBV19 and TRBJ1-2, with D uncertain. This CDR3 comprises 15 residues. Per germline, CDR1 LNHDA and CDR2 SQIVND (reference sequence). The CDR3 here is CASSQTSGTYNEYTF. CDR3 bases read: TGTGCCAGTAGCCAGACTAGCGGTACCTACAATGAA.

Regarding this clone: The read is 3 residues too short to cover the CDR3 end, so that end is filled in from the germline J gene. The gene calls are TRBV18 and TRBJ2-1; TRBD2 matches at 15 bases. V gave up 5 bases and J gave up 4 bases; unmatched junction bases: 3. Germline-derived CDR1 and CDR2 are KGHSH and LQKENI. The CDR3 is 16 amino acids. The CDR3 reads CASSGTSGGSYNEQFF. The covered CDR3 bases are TGTGCCAGCTCAGGGACTAGCGGGGGGTCTTACAATGAG.